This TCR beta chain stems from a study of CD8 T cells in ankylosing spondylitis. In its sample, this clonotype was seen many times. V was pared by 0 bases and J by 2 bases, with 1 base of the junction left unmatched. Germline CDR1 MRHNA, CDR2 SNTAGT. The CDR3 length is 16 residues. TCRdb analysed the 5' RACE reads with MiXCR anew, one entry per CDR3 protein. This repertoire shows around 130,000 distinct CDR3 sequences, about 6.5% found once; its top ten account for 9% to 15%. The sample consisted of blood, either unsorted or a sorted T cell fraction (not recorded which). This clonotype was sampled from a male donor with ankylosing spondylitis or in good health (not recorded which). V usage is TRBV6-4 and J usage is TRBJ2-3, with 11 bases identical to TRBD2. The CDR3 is CASSDSSGGATDTQYF. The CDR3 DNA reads TGTGCCAGCAGTGACTCTAGCGGGGGGGCCACAGATACGCAGTATTTT.